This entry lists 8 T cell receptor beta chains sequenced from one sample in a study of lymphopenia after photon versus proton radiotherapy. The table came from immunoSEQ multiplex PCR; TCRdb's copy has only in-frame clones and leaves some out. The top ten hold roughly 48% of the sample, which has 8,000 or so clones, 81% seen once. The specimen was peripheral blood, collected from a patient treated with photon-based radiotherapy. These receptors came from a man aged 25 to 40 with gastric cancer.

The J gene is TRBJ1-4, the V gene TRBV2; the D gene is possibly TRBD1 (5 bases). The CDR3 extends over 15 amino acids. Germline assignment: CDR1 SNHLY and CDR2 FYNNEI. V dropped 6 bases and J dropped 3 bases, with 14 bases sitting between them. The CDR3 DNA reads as TGTGCCAGCAGGCAAGACAGCGCCCCTAATGAAAAACTGTTTTTT. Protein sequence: CASRQDSAPNEKLFF.

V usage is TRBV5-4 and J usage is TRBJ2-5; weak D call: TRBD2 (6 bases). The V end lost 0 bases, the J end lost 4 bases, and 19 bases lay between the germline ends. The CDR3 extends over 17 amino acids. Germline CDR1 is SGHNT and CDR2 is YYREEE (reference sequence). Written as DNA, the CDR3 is TGTGCCAGCAGCTTGGTTCCGGCCCGCGGGACCGCAGAGACCCAGTACTTC. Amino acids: CASSLVPARGTAETQYF.

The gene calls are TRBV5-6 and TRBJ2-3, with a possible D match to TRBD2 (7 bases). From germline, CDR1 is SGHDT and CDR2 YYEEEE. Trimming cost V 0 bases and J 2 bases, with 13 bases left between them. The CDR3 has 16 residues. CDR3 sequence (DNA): TGTGCCAGCAGCTTGGCGGCGGGGGCCCCCACAGATACGCAGTATTTT. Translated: CASSLAAGAPTDTQYF. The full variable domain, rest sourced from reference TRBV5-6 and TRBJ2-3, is DAGVTQSPTHLIKTRGQQVTLRCSPKSGHDTVSWYQQALGQGPQFIFQYYEEEERQRGNFPDRFSGHQFPNYSSELNVNALLLGDSALYLCASSLAAGAPTDTQYFGPGTRLTVL.

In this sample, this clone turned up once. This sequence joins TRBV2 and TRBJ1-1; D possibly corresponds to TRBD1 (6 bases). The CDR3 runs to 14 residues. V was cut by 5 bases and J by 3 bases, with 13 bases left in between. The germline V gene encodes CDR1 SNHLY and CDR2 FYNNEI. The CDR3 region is CASSWGGPDTEAFF. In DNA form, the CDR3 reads TGTGCCAGCAGTTGGGGGGGGCCGGACACTGAAGCTTTCTTT.

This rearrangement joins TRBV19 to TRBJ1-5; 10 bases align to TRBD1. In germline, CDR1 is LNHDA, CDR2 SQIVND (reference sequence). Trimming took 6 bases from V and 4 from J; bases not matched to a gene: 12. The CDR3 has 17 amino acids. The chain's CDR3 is CASRPDPGQGTNQPQHF. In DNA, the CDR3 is TGTGCCAGTAGACCAGACCCGGGACAGGGGACAAATCAGCCCCAGCATTTT.

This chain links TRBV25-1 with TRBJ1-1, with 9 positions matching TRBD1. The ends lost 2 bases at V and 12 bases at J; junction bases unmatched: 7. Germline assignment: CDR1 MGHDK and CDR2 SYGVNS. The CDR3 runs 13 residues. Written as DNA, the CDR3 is TGTGCCAGCAGTGAAGGGGACAGGGTGTGGCCTTTCTTT. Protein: CASSEGDRVWPFF.

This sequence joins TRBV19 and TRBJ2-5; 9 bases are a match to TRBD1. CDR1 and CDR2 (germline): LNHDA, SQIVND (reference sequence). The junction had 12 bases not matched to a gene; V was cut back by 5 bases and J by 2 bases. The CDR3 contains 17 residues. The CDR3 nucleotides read TGTGCCAGTAGTTTTCTTGGACAGGGGAGAGGACAAGAGACCCAGTACTTC. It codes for CASSFLGQGRGQETQYF.

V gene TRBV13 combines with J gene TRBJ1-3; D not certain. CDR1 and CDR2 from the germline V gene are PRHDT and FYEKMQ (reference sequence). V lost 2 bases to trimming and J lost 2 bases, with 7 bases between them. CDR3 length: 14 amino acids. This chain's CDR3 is CASSLTGAGNTIYF. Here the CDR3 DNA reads TGTGCCAGCAGCTTAACCGGGGCTGGAAACACCATATATTTT.